This T cell receptor beta chain was captured in a study of T cells after yellow fever vaccination. Regarding the study as a whole: Among primary-vaccination clones, most reappeared after the booster, at approximately 96% for CD4 and 85% to 90% for CD8. Contaminating bulk clonotypes could be abundant in FACS-sorted repertoires.

TCRdb fed the 5' RACE reads into MiXCR, producing one record per CDR3 protein. This table has under 600,000 distinct CDR3 sequences, approximately 12% appearing once. A note on this clonotype: Its specificity is not known.

V lost 0 bases to trimming and J lost 0 bases, with 8 bases between them. Per germline, CDR1 LGHNA and CDR2 YSLEER. The CDR3 sequence is 15 residues long. This TCR was recovered from a man aged 30 to 45 who received the YFV17D yellow fever vaccine. This chain links TRBV4-3 with TRBJ1-1, with D unclear. The material was PBMCs, obtained on the day of the yellow fever booster vaccination. This CDR3 is CASSQETGLNTEAFF. The CDR3 region has the DNA TGCGCCAGCAGCCAAGAAACGGGATTGAACACTGAAGCTTTCTTT.